Listed below are T cell receptor beta chains from one sample, sequenced in a study of blood T cell repertoires in COVID-19. Using immunoSEQ multiplex PCR, the repertoire was profiled, and TCRdb retains in-frame clones only, with some absent. The data show just over 60,000 clones, with around 80% seen just once and 15% to 20% held by the top ten. The specimen was peripheral blood. These receptors all come from a man aged 60 to 75 with acute or convalescent COVID-19. Each CDR3 is given with its conserved first and last residue. D genes are given only for firm matches. Rows may omit the clone size; those that give it use once, few, many or a size class.

v_gene,abundance,j_gene,d_gene,CDR3aa,CDR3nt
TRBV28,.,TRBJ1-5,TRBD1,CASRTGNQPQHF,TGTGCCAGCAGGACAGGGAATCAGCCCCAGCATTTT
TRBV10-2,.,TRBJ1-6,TRBD1,CASSEQGNSPLHF,TGCGCCAGCAGTGAACAGGGGAATTCACCCCTCCACTTT
TRBV28,.,TRBJ1-1,TRBD1,CASSLYGQGRRAFF,TGTGCCAGCAGTTTGTACGGACAGGGCCGTAGAGCTTTCTTT
TRBV4-1,.,TRBJ2-3,TRBD2,CASSHLIAGGGADTQYF,TGCGCCAGCAGCCACCTTATAGCGGGAGGTGGAGCAGATACGCAGTATTTT
TRBV5-5,.,TRBJ1-5,TRBD1,CASSLDRGDQPQHF,TGTGCCAGCAGCTTGGACAGGGGCGATCAGCCCCAGCATTTT
TRBV28,.,TRBJ2-7,.,CASSPLRGAASSYEQYF,TGTGCCAGCAGTCCCCTCCGGGGAGCGGCAAGCTCCTACGAGCAGTACTTC
TRBV6-2/TRBV6-3,.,TRBJ1-1,.,CASSPKGTHSGRTEAFF,TGTGCCAGCAGCCCTAAGGGGACTCACAGCGGGAGGACTGAAGCTTTCTTT
TRBV15,medium-sized,TRBJ2-7,TRBD1,CATSREGGEEQYF,TGTGCCACCAGCAGAGAAGGGGGCGAGGAGCAGTACTTC
TRBV6-1,.,TRBJ1-6,.,CASSERGSPLHF,TGTGCCAGCAGTGAGAGGGGGTCACCCCTCCACTTT
TRBV19,.,TRBJ2-5,TRBD1,CASSTGTARQETQYF,TGTGCCAGTAGTACCGGGACAGCTAGACAAGAGACCCAGTACTTC